The 12 T cell receptor beta chains reported below all come from one sample, sequenced in a study of blood T cell repertoires in COVID-19. Measured with immunoSEQ multiplex PCR; TCRdb has only the in-frame clones, and not every one. This sample carries about 120,000 clones, more than 90% of them seen once, and the ten largest clones take around 4.6%. The source material was peripheral blood. The source is a man in his 60s with COVID-19, enrolled during active disease.

The chain recombines TRBV10-3 with TRBJ2-7, with TRBD1 matching 9 bases. Looked up from germline, CDR1 is ENHRY and CDR2 is SYGVKD. Trimming took 2 bases from V and 3 from J; bases not matched to a gene: 17. The CDR3 spans 19 residues. The CDR3 region is CAISEDKPLHRGHHYEQYF. The CDR3 DNA sequence: TGTGCCATCAGTGAGGACAAACCGCTTCACAGGGGGCATCACTACGAGCAGTACTTC.

This clone has a single count. The chain has TRBV7-9 and TRBJ1-1; 11 bases map to TRBD1. The CDR3 has 14 amino acids. The junction had 7 bases not matched to a gene; V was cut back by 2 bases and J by 11 bases. Germline CDR1 and CDR2: SEHNR and FQNEAQ (reference sequence). The DNA for the CDR3 is TGTGCCAGCAGCTTAAGGGACAGGGGGTTAGAGGCTTTCTTT. It yields the protein CASSLRDRGLEAFF. The full variable domain, rest sourced from reference TRBV7-9 and TRBJ1-1, is DTGVSQNPRHKITKRGQNVTFRCDPISEHNRLYWYRQTLGQGPEFLTYFQNEAQLEKSRLLSDRFSAERPKGSFSTLEIQRTEQGDSAMYLCASSLRDRGLEAFFGQGTRLTVV.

The J gene is TRBJ2-1, the V gene TRBV15; D ambiguous. Deletions cut 3 bases from V and 6 bases from J, with 6 bases between. The CDR3 totals 12 residues. Germline-derived CDR1 and CDR2 are LNHNV and YYDKDF (reference sequence). As DNA, the CDR3 is TGTGCCACCAGCAGCATACTCAATGAGCAGTTCTTC. Translating it yields CATSSILNEQFF.

The table lists this clone with a few counts. The chain links TRBV30 to TRBJ2-7, with a tentative D call TRBD1 (6 bases). Germline lookup yields CDR1 GTSNPN and CDR2 SVGIG (reference sequence). CDR3 length: 14 amino acids. V gave up 4 bases and J gave up 1 base, with 14 bases separating them. DNA of the CDR3: TGTGCCTGGAAGGGGTCAGGGACATCCTACGAGCAGTACTTC. It specifies CAWKGSGTSYEQYF.

V gene TRBV6-2 or TRBV6-3 combines with J gene TRBJ2-7; TRBD2 agrees at 9 bases. Looked up from germline, CDR1 is MNHEY and CDR2 is SVGEGT. V shed 2 bases, J shed 6 bases, and the junction held 8 bases outside the gene matches. The CDR3 runs to 15 residues. The CDR3 loop reads CASSYQREEKLEQYF. In DNA, the CDR3 is TGTGCCAGCAGTTACCAGCGGGAGGAGAAACTCGAGCAGTACTTC.

This chain connects TRBV12-5 to TRBJ2-3; D gene ambiguous. With 3 bases removed from V and 5 bases from J, the gap between germline ends came to 9 bases. Germline V gives CDR1 LGHNT, CDR2 FRNRAP. The CDR3 is made up of 13 amino acids. CDR3: CASGFAAGDTQYF. The DNA of the CDR3 is TGTGCTAGTGGTTTCGCGGCCGGAGATACGCAGTATTTT.

The gene calls are TRBV7-3 and TRBJ1-1; no definite D call. Germline CDR1 is SGHTA and CDR2 is FQGTGA. V lost 5 bases and J 0 bases, leaving 10 bases between the germline ends. The CDR3 has 14 residues. The CDR3 sequence: CASSQRDLNTEAFF. The CDR3, as DNA: TGTGCCAGCAGCCAGAGAGACTTGAACACTGAAGCTTTCTTT.

The CDR3 DNA follows: TGTGCCAGCAGCTCGACAGCCCAGAGCTCCTACAATGAGCAGTTCTTC. Translation: CASSSTAQSSYNEQFF. V gene TRBV7-7 combines with J gene TRBJ2-1; perhaps TRBD1 as D (5 bases). The CDR3 consists of 16 residues. Trimming pared 4 bases from V and 0 bases from J, leaving 13 bases between. CDR1 and CDR2 (germline): SSHAT, FNYEAQ (reference sequence).

J is TRBJ2-5 and V is TRBV14; 8 bases align to TRBD1. V gave up 2 bases and J gave up 9 bases; unmatched junction bases: 8. In germline, CDR1 is SGHDN, CDR2 FVKESK. CDR3 length: 14 residues. CDR3 in amino acids: CASSQRTGSLAQYF. The CDR3 DNA reads as TGTGCCAGCAGCCAACGGACAGGGTCCCTGGCCCAGTACTTC.

The chain combines TRBV29-1 with TRBJ2-2; maybe TRBD1 (5 bases). The CDR3 spans 14 residues. Germline loops: CDR1 SQVTM, CDR2 ANQGSEA. The V end was cut by 2 bases, the J end by 1 base, with 8 bases between. The CDR3 nucleotides read TGCAGCGTTGAAAGCCAGGGGAACACCGGGGAGCTGTTTTTT. It codes for CSVESQGNTGELFF.

The V gene is TRBV18, the J gene TRBJ2-1; 9 positions match TRBD2. The ends lost 4 bases at V and 8 bases at J; junction bases unmatched: 6. CDR1 and CDR2 from the germline V gene are KGHSH and LQKENI. The CDR3 has 14 amino acids. The CDR3 coding sequence is TGTGCCAGCTCACTCCCGGGACTAGCATATGAGCAGTTCTTC. Translating it yields CASSLPGLAYEQFF.

The DNA of the CDR3 is TGCGCCAGCAGCCAGCAGGGGGCTGATGAAGCTTTCTTT. It translates to CASSQQGADEAFF. J is TRBJ1-1 and V is TRBV4-3, with 8 bases aligning to TRBD1. Germline CDR1 reads LGHNA; CDR2 reads YSLEER. This CDR3 contains 13 residues. V shed 3 bases and J 7 bases; nucleotides not matched to a gene: 4.